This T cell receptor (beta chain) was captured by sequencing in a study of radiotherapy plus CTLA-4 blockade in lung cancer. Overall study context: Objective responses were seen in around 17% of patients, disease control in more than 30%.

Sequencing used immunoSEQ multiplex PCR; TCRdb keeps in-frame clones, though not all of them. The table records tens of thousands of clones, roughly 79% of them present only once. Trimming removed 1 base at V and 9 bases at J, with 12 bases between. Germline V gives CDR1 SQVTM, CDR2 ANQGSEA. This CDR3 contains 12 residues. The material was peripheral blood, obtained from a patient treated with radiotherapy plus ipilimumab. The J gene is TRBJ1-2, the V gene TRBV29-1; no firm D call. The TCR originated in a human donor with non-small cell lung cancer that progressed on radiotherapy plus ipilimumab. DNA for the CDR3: TGCAGCGTTGAAGTCCCCCCGGGGAGCTACACCTTC. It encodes CSVEVPPGSYTF.